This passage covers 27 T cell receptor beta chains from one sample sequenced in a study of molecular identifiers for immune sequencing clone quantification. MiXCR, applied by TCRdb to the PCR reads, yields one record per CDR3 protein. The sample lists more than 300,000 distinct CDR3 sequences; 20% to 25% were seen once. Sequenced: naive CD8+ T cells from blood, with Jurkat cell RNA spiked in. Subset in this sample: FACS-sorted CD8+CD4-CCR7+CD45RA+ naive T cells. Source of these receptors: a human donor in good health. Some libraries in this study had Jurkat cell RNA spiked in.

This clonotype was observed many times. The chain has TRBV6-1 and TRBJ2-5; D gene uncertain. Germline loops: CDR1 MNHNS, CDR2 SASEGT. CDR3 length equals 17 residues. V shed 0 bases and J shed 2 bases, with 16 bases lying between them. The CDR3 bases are TGTGCCAGCAGTGAAGCTCCTTCGGGCAGCTTACAAGAGACCCAGTACTTC. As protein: CASSEAPSGSLQETQYF.

The CDR3 nucleotides read TGTGCCAGCACTACCTTTGCGGGTGACAATCAGCCCCAGCATTTT. This gives the protein CASTTFAGDNQPQHF. The chain carries TRBV27 and TRBJ1-5; the D is unclear. The CDR3 spans 15 residues. CDR1 is MNHEY and CDR2 is SMNVEV in the germline V gene (reference sequence). The ends were cut back, 7 bases at V and 3 bases at J, with 16 bases in the middle.

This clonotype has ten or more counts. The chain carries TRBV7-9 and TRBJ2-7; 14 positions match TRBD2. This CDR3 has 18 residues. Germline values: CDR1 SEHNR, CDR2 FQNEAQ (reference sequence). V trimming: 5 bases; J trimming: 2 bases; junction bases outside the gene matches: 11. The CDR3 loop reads CASSPGGLAGGAPYEQYF. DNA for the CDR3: TGTGCCAGCAGCCCCGGCGGACTAGCGGGAGGAGCCCCCTACGAGCAGTACTTC.

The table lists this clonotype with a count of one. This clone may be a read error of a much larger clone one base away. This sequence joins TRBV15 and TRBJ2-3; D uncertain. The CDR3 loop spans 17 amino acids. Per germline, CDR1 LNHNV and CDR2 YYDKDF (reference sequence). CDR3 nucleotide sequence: TGTGCCGCCAGCAGAGATGGCGCCCGGATCCCCACAGATACGCAGTATTTT. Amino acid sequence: CAASRDGARIPTDTQYF.

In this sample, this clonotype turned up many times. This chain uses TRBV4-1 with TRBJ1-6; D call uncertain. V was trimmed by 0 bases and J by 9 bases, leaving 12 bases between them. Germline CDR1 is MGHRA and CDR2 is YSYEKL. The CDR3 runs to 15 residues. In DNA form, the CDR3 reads TGCGCCAGCAGCCAAGATGCCCCCGGCGGTTCACCCCTCCACTTT. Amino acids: CASSQDAPGGSPLHF.

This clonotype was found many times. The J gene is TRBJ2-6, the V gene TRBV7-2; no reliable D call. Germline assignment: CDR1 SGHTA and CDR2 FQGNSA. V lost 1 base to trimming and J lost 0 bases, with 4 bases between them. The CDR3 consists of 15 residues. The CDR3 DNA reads TGTGCCAGCAGCTTAGGTGTCTCTGGGGCCAACGTCCTGACTTTC. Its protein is CASSLGVSGANVLTF.

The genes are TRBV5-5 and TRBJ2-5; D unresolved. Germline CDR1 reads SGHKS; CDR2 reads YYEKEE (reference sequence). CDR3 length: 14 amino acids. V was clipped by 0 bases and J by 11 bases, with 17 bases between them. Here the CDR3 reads CASSLVSNNNEQYF. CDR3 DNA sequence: TGTGCCAGCAGCTTGGTGTCAAATAACAATGAGCAGTACTTC.

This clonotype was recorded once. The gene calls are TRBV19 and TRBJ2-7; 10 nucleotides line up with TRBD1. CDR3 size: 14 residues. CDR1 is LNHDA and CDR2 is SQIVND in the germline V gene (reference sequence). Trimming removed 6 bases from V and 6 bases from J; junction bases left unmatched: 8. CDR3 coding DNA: TGTGCCAGTAGCTCCGGGACAGGGGCCGTCGAGCAGTACTTC. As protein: CASSSGTGAVEQYF.

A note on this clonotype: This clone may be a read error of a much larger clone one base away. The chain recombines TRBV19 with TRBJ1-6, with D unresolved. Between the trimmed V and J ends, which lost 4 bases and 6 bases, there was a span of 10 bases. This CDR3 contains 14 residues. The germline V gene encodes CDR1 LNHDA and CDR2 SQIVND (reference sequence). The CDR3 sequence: CASSTRGPNSPLHF. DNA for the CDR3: TGTGCCAGTAGTACCCGGGGTCCTAATTCACCCCTCCACTTT.

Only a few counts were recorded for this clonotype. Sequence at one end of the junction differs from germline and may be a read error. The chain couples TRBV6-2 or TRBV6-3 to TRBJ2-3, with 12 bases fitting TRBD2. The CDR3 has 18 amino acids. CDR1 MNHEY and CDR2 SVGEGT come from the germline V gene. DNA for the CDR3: TGTGCCAGCAGTAACTCCCTTCTGACTAGCGGGAGTACAGATACGCAGTATTTT. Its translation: CASSNSLLTSGSTDTQYF.

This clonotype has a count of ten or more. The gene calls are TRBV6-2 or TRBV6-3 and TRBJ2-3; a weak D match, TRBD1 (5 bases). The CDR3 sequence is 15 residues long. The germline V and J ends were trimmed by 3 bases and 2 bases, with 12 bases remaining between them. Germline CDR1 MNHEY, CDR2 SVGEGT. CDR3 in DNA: TGTGCCAGCAGTTATTTCGACAGAATCACAGATACGCAGTATTTT. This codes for CASSYFDRITDTQYF.

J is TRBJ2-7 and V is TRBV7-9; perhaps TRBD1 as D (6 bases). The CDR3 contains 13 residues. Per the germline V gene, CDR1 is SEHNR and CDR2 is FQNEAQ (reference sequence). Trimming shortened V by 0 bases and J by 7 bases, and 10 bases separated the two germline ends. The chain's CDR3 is CASSLAGAGEQYF. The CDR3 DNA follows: TGTGCCAGCAGCTTAGCGGGGGCCGGGGAGCAGTACTTC.

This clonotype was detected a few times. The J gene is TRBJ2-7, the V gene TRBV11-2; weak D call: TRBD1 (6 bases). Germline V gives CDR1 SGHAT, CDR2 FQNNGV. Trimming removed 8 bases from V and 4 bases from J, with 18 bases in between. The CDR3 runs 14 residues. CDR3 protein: CASRTPGTIYEQYF. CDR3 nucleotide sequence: TGTGCCAGCCGGACCCCCGGGACAATATACGAGCAGTACTTC.

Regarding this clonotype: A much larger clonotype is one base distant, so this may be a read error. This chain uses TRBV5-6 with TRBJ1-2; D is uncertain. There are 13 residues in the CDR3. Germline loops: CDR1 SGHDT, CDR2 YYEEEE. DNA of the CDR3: TGTGCCAGCAGCTTGGGGTTCCCGGATGGCTGCACCTTC. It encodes CASSLGFPDGCTF.

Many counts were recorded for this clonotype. The CDR3 bases are TGTGCCAGCAGTTACGGGCCTTCTAGCACAGATACGCAGTATTTT. It codes for CASSYGPSSTDTQYF. This chain connects TRBV6-5 to TRBJ2-3; unclear D gene. In germline, CDR1 is MNHEY, CDR2 SVGAGI. This CDR3 contains 15 residues. V was cut by 2 bases and J by 0 bases, with 9 bases left in between.

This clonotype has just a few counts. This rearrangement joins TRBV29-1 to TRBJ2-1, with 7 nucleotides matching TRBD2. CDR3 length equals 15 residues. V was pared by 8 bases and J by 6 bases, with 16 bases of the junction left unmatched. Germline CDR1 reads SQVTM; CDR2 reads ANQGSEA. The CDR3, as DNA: TGCAGCTTCTGGGGCGAGACGGGAGGAGGCAATGAGCAGTTCTTC. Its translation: CSFWGETGGGNEQFF.

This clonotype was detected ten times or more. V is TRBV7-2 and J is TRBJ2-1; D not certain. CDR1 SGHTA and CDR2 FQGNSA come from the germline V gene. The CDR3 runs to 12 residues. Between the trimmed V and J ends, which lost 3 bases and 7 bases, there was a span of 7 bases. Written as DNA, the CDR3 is TGTGCCAGCAGCTTTTCTTTGAATGAGCAGTTCTTC. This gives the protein CASSFSLNEQFF. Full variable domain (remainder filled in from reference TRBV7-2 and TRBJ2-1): GAGVSQSPSNKVTEKGKDVELRCDPISGHTALYWYRQSLGQGLEFLIYFQGNSAPDKSGLPSDRFSAERTGGSVSTLTIQRTQQEDSAVYLCASSFSLNEQFFGPGTRLTVL.

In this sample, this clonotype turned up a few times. CDR3 in DNA: TGTGCCAGCAGTTTTGGGCTAGCGGTCACCGGGGAGCTGTTTTTT. Its protein product is CASSFGLAVTGELFF. The chain has TRBV27 and TRBJ2-2; 7 bases are shared with TRBD2. The CDR3 loop spans 15 amino acids. Germline CDR1 and CDR2: MNHEY and SMNVEV (reference sequence). V shed 3 bases and J 4 bases; nucleotides not matched to a gene: 5.

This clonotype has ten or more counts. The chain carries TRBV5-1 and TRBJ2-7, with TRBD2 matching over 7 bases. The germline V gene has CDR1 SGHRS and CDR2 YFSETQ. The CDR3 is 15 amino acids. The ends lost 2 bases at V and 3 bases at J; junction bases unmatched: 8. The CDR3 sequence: CASSLNSGGYYEQYF. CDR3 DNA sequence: TGCGCCAGCAGCTTAAATTCGGGGGGTTACTACGAGCAGTACTTC. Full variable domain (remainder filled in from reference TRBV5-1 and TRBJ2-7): KAGVTQTPRYLIKTRGQQVTLSCSPISGHRSVSWYQQTPGQGLQFLFEYFSETQRNKGNFPGRFSGRQFSNSRSEMNVSTLELGDSALYLCASSLNSGGYYEQYFGPGTRLTVT.

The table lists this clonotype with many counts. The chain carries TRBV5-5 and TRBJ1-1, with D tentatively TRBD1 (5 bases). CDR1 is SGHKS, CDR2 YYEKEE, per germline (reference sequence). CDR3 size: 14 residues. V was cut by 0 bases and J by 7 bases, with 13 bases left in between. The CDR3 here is CASSLAQGYGEAFF. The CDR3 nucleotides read TGTGCCAGCAGCTTGGCCCAGGGATACGGTGAAGCTTTCTTT.

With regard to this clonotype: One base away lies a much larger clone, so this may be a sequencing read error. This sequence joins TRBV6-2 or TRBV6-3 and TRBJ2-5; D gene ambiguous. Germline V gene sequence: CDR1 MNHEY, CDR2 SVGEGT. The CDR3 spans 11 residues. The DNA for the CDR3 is TGTGTCAGCAGTCACAAGGAGACCCAGTACTTC. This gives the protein CVSSHKETQYF.

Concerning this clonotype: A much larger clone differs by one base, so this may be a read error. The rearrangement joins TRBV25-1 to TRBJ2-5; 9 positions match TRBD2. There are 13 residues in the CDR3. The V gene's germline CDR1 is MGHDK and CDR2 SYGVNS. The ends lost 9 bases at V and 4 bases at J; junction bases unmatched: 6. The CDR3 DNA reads TGTGCCAGAGGGACTAGCAGCCTAGAGACCCAGTACTTC. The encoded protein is CARGTSSLETQYF.

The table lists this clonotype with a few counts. CDR3 sequence reads: CASSPGVSGGALDEQFF. For the CDR3, the DNA is TGTGCCAGCAGCCCCGGGGTTAGCGGGGGGGCCCTTGATGAGCAGTTCTTC. The chain links TRBV7-6 to TRBJ2-1, with TRBD2 identical over 11 bases. Germline lookup yields CDR1 SGHVS and CDR2 FNYEAQ. This CDR3 spans 17 amino acids. With V trimmed by 5 bases and J by 8 bases, 14 bases remained unmatched.

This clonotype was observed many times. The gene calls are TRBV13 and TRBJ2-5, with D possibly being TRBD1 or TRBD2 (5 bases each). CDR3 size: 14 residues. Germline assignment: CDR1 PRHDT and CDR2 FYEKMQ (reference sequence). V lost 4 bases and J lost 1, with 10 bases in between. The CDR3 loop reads CASSSWGFQETQYF. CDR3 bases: TGTGCCAGCAGCTCCTGGGGGTTCCAAGAGACCCAGTACTTC.

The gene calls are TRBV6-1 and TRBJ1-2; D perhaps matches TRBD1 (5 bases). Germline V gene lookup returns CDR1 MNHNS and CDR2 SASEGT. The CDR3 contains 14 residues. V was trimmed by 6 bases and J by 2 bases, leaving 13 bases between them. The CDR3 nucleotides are TGTGCCAGCAGGGTCCGAGAGGGGAACTATGGCTACACCTTC. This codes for CASRVREGNYGYTF.

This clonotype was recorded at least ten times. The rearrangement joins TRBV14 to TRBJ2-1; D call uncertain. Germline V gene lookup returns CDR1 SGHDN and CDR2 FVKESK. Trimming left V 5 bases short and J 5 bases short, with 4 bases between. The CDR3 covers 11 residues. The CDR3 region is CASSVHNEQFF. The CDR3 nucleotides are TGTGCCAGCAGCGTTCACAATGAGCAGTTCTTC.

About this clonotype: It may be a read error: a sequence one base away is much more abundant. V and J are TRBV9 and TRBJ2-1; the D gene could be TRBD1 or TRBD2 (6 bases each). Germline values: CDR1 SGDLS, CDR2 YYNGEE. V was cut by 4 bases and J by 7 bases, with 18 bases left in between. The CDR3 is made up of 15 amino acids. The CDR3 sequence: CASSPDRRAANEQFF. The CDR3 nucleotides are TGTGCCAGCAGCCCCGACAGGAGGGCCGCTAATGAGCAGTTCTTC.